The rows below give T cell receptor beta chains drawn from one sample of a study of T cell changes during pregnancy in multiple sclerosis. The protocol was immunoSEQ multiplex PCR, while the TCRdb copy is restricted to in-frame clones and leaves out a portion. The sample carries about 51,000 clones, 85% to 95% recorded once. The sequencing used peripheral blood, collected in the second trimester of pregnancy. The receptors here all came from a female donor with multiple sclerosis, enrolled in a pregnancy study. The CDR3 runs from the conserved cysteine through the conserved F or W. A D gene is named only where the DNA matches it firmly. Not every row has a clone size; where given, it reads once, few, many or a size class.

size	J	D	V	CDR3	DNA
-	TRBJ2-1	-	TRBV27	CASSLLARSYNEQFF	TGTGCCAGCAGTTTACTAGCGAGATCCTACAATGAGCAGTTCTTC
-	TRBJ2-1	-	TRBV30	CAWSGDLNYNEQFF	TGTGCCTGGAGTGGGGACTTGAACTACAATGAGCAGTTCTTC
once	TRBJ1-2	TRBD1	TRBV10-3	CATNRGTANYGYTF	TGTGCCACCAACCGCGGGACAGCTAACTATGGCTACACCTTC
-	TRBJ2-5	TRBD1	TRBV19	CASSLPGGQGKYF	TGTGCCAGTAGTCTCCCAGGGGGCCAAGGGAAGTACTTC
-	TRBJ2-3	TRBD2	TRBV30	CAWSLGTSGRGGVSTDTQYF	TGTGCCTGGAGTCTAGGGACTAGCGGGAGAGGAGGGGTTAGCACAGATACGCAGTATTTT
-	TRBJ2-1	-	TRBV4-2	CASSHLSGLNIYEQFF	TGTGCCAGCAGCCACCTCAGCGGGCTGAACATCTATGAGCAGTTCTTC
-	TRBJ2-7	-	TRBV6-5	CASSRDTFYEQYF	TGTGCCAGCAGCCGGGACACATTTTACGAGCAGTACTTC
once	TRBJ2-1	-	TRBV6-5	CASSTKTLSYNEQFF	TGTGCCAGCAGTACTAAGACCCTCTCCTACAATGAGCAGTTCTTC
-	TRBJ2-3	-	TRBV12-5	CASGWRGSGTDTQYF	TGTGCTAGTGGTTGGAGGGGATCAGGAACAGATACGCAGTATTTT
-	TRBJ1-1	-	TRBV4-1	CASSQAPTASNTEAFF	TGCGCCAGCAGCCAAGCTCCGACAGCGTCTAACACTGAAGCTTTCTTT
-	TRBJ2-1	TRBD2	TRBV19	CASSLGLAGYNEQFF	TGTGCCAGTAGTTTGGGACTAGCCGGGTACAATGAGCAGTTCTTC
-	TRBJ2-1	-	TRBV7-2	CASSLTGTPGVNEQFF	TGTGCCAGCAGCCTAACCGGGACTCCCGGGGTAAATGAGCAGTTCTTC
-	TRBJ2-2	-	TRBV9	CASSVAGAGTGELFF	TGTGCCAGCAGCGTAGCAGGGGCTGGCACCGGGGAGCTGTTTTTT
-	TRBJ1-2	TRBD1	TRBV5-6	CASSHVDRGHPYGYTF	TGTGCCAGCAGCCACGTGGACAGGGGCCACCCTTATGGCTACACCTTC
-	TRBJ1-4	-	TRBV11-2	CASRSHHNEKLFF	TGTGCCAGCCGGAGCCACCATAATGAAAAACTGTTTTTT
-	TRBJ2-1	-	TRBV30	CAWDSGFGNEQFF	TGTGCCTGGGACTCCGGGTTTGGGAATGAGCAGTTCTTC
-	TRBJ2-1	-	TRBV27	CASSMGLTAEQFF	TGTGCCAGCAGTATGGGACTTACTGCCGAGCAGTTCTTC
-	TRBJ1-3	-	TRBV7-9	CASSYETGHLSGNTIYF	TGTGCCAGCAGTTACGAAACAGGTCACCTCTCTGGAAACACCATATATTTT
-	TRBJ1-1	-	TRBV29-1	CSVGPGGDLNTEAFF	TGCAGCGTTGGTCCGGGCGGGGACCTGAACACTGAAGCTTTCTTT
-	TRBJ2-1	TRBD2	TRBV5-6	CASSWGASGDNEQFF	TGTGCCAGCAGCTGGGGTGCTAGCGGGGATAATGAGCAGTTCTTC
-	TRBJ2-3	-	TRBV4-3	CASSQGWSGVGTDTQYF	TGCGCCAGCAGCCAAGGATGGTCGGGAGTTGGCACAGATACGCAGTATTTT
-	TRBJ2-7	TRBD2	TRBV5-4	CASSLGGDPTYEQYF	TGTGCCAGCAGCCTGGGGGGGGACCCGACATACGAGCAGTACTTC
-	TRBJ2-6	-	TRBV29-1	CSVDSGANVLTF	TGCAGCGTTGATTCGGGGGCCAACGTCCTGACTTTC
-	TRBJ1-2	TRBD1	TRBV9	CASSVTGTGEPYGYTF	TGTGCCAGCAGCGTGACCGGGACAGGGGAACCCTATGGCTACACCTTC
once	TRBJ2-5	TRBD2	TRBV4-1	CASSQDLRGGEETQYF	TGCGCCAGCAGCCAAGATCTCCGGGGGGGGGAAGAGACCCAGTACTTC
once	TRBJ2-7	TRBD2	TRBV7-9	CASSPGTSGPYEQYF	TGTGCCAGCAGCCCGGGGACTAGCGGGCCCTACGAGCAGTACTTC